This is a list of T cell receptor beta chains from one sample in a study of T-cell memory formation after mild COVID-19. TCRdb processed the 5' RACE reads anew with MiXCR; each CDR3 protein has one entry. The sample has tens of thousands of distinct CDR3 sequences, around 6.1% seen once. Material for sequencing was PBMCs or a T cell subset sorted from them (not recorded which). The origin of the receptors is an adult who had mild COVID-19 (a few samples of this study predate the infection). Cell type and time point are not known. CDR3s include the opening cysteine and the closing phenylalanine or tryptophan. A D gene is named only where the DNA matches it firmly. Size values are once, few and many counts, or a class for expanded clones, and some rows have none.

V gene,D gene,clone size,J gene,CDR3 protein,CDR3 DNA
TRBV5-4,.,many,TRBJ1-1,CASSRQDTEAFF,TGTGCCAGCAGCCGACAGGACACTGAAGCTTTCTTT
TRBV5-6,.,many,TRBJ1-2,CASSLAATRGGYTF,TGTGCCAGCAGCTTGGCCGCCACACGGGGAGGCTACACCTTC
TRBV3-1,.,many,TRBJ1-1,CASIGGTEAFF,TGTGCCAGCATTGGGGGCACTGAAGCTTTCTTT
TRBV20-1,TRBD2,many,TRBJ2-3,CSALAGGPDTDTQYF,TGCAGTGCTCTAGCGGGAGGGCCGGACACAGATACGCAGTATTTT
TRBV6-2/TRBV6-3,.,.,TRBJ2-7,CASSGWEGASYEQYF,TGTGCCAGCAGCGGCTGGGAGGGGGCTTCCTACGAGCAGTACTTC
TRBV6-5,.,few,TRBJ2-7,CASSYGVTSLGQYF,TGTGCCAGCAGTTACGGGGTTACGAGTTTGGGGCAGTACTTC
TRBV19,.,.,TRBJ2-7,CASSPELSYEQYF,TGTGCCAGTAGCCCGGAGCTTTCCTACGAGCAGTACTTC
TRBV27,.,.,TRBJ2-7,CASSLGQGGYEQYF,TGTGCCAGCAGTTTAGGGCAGGGTGGCTACGAGCAGTACTTC
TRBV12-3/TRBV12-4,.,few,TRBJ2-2,CASSLGAGDTGELFF,TGTGCCAGCAGTTTGGGAGCAGGTGACACCGGGGAGCTGTTTTTT
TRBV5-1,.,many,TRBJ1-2,CASSLGNSNYGYTF,TGCGCCAGCAGCTTGGGGAATTCTAACTATGGCTACACCTTC
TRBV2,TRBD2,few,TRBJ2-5,CASRVGGRYQETQYF,TGTGCCAGCAGGGTCGGGGGGAGGTACCAAGAGACCCAGTACTTC
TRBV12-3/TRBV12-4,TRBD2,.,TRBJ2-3,CASSPTSGRGITDTQYF,TGTGCCAGCAGCCCCACTAGCGGGAGGGGAATCACAGATACGCAGTATTTT
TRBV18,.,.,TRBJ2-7,CASSPLAGPSSYEQYF,TGTGCCAGCTCACCTCTGGCGGGCCCCAGCTCCTACGAGCAGTACTTC
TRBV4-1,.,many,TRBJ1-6,CASSQGFGTGALHF,TGCGCCAGCAGCCAAGGCTTCGGGACTGGGGCCCTCCACTTT
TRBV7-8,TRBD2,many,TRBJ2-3,CASSPRNSGTDTQYF,TGTGCCAGCAGCCCCAGAAATAGCGGGACAGATACGCAGTATTTT
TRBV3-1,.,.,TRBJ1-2,CASTRAGYGYTF,TGTGCCAGCACCCGGGCAGGGTATGGCTACACCTTC
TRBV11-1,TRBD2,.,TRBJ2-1,CASSSRTSGSKSSYNEQFF,TGTGCCAGCAGCTCCCGGACTAGCGGGAGTAAAAGCTCCTACAATGAGCAGTTCTTC
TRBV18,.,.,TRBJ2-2,CASSPPSANTGELFF,TGTGCCAGCTCACCACCCAGCGCGAACACCGGGGAGCTGTTTTTT
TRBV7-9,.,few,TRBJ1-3,CASSEKRRVSGNTIYF,TGTGCCAGCAGCGAAAAAAGACGGGTCTCTGGAAACACCATATATTTT
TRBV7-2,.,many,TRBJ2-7,CASSLGTAYEQYF,TGTGCCAGCAGCCTGGGGACGGCCTACGAGCAGTACTTC
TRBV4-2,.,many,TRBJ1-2,CASSQVDIYSRNYGYTF,TGTGCCAGCAGCCAAGTTGACATCTATTCAAGGAACTATGGCTACACCTTC
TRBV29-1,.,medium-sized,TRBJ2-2,CSVESDTGELFF,TGCAGCGTAGAAAGTGACACCGGGGAGCTGTTTTTT
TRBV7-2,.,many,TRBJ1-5,CASSLGETFPQHF,TGTGCCAGCAGCTTAGGGGAAACTTTCCCCCAGCATTTT
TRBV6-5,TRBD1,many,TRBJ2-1,CASSGQGRNEQFF,TGTGCCAGCAGTGGACAGGGGAGGAATGAGCAGTTCTTC
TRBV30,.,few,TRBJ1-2,CAWSVLGGVRGYTF,TGTGCCTGGAGTGTACTGGGGGGCGTAAGAGGCTACACCTTC
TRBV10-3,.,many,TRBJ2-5,CAISESIGQGETQYF,TGTGCCATCAGTGAGTCCATCGGGCAAGGGGAGACCCAGTACTTC
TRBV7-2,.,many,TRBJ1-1,CASSQWEGREAFF,TGTGCCAGCAGCCAATGGGAGGGTAGGGAAGCTTTCTTT
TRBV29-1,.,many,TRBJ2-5,CSVIGTVGETQYF,TGCAGCGTTATTGGGACGGTCGGAGAGACCCAGTACTTC
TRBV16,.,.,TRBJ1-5,CASSQSRVSNQPQHF,TGTGCCAGCAGCCAATCGCGGGTTAGCAATCAGCCCCAGCATTTT
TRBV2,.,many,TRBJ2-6,CASRRTASGANVLTF,TGTGCCAGCAGGAGGACGGCCTCTGGGGCCAACGTCCTGACTTTC
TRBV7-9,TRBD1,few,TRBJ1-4,CASSSPGQGNEKLFF,TGTGCCAGCAGCTCACCGGGACAGGGGAATGAAAAACTGTTTTTT
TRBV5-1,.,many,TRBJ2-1,CASSLLAQNNEQFF,TGCGCCAGCAGCTTACTAGCCCAGAACAATGAGCAGTTCTTC